These T cell receptor beta chains were read from a single sample in a study of blood T cell repertoires in COVID-19. Method: immunoSEQ multiplex PCR; TCRdb's copy keeps in-frame clones and lacks some. The table shows more than 110,000 clones, with roughly 78% occurring only once. Source material: peripheral blood. The receptors were sampled from a man aged 60 to 69 with acute or convalescent COVID-19. Each CDR3 is given with its conserved first and last residue. A D gene is named only where the DNA matches it firmly. Clone sizes are given selectively: once, few, many, or a class where the clone is expanded.

>TRBV27|-|TRBJ1-3|-
CASSLQPGDATIYF
TGTGCCAGCAGTTTACAGCCAGGGGATGCCACCATATATTTT
>TRBV7-9|TRBD1|TRBJ1-1|-
CASSSQGAFTEAFF
TGTGCCAGCAGCTCACAGGGGGCTTTCACTGAAGCTTTCTTT
>TRBV29-1|-|TRBJ2-2|-
CSVGQQGTGELFF
TGCAGCGTTGGCCAACAGGGAACCGGGGAGCTGTTTTTT
>TRBV5-1|-|TRBJ1-2|few
CASGKMGGNYGYTF
TGCGCCAGCGGAAAAATGGGGGGTAACTATGGCTACACCTTC
>TRBV28|TRBD1|TRBJ1-5|-
CASSPQDRGANQPQHF
TGTGCCAGCAGCCCCCAGGACAGGGGGGCGAATCAGCCCCAGCATTTT
>TRBV2|TRBD1|TRBJ2-1|-
CASSRDRGYNEQFF
TGTGCCAGTTCCCGGGACAGGGGATACAATGAGCAGTTCTTC
>TRBV5-1|TRBD2|TRBJ2-1|-
CASRDSGRVIGYNEQFF
TGCGCCTCCCGGGATAGCGGGAGGGTAATTGGCTACAATGAGCAGTTCTTC
>TRBV7-6|-|TRBJ1-2|-
CASSLSGGDSNYGYTF
TGTGCCAGCAGCTTGTCTGGGGGCGACAGCAACTATGGCTACACCTTC
>TRBV19|TRBD1|TRBJ1-1|once
CASSVTGFSEAFF
TGTGCCAGTAGCGTGACAGGGTTCTCTGAAGCTTTCTTT
>TRBV7-9|-|TRBJ1-3|-
CASSGPTGAGNTIYF
TGTGCCAGCAGCGGACCAACAGGTGCGGGAAACACCATATATTTT
>TRBV7-6|-|TRBJ1-3|-
CASSLGTVLSSSGNTIYF
TGTGCCAGCAGCTTAGGGACAGTATTATCGAGCTCTGGAAACACCATATATTTT
>TRBV20-1|-|TRBJ2-7|-
CSARQLYEQYF
TGCAGTGCCAGGCAGCTCTACGAGCAGTACTTC
>TRBV29-1|-|TRBJ1-4|-
CSVGGLGGNEKLFF
TGCAGCGTTGGAGGGCTGGGAGGTAATGAAAAACTGTTTTTT
>TRBV4-1|TRBD2|TRBJ2-7|-
CASSQEGGLAVYEQYF
TGCGCCAGCAGCCAAGAGGGGGGACTAGCGGTCTACGAGCAGTACTTC
>TRBV6-2/TRBV6-3|TRBD1|TRBJ2-7|few
CASSYGQGWEQYF
TGTGCCAGCAGTTACGGACAGGGTTGGGAGCAGTACTTC
>TRBV15|TRBD1|TRBJ2-7|many
CATSPQRTGSYEQYF
TGTGCCACCAGCCCCCAGAGGACAGGTAGCTACGAGCAGTACTTC
>TRBV5-1|TRBD1|TRBJ1-4|-
CASSYEGAAEKLFF
TGCGCCAGCAGCTATGAGGGGGCGGCTGAAAAACTGTTTTTT
>TRBV5-4|-|TRBJ1-2|-
CASSVLGVGQYWGYGYTF
TGTGCCAGCAGCGTACTCGGGGTCGGCCAGTATTGGGGCTATGGCTACACCTTC
>TRBV19|TRBD1|TRBJ2-5|many
CASSIGQGAETQYF
TGTGCCAGTAGTATTGGGCAGGGGGCTGAGACCCAGTACTTC
>TRBV2|-|TRBJ1-2|-
CASSLGGEISLYSYTF
TGTGCCAGCAGCTTGGGAGGGGAAATTTCACTGTATAGCTACACCTTC
>TRBV27|TRBD1|TRBJ1-5|-
CASRALTGAGGSPQHF
TGTGCCAGCAGGGCCCTCACAGGGGCCGGCGGATCGCCCCAGCATTTT
>TRBV30|-|TRBJ1-6|-
CAWSDTVNSPLHF
TGTGCCTGGTCCGACACGGTAAATTCACCCCTCCACTTT
>TRBV5-4|-|TRBJ2-7|-
CASSKQVTYEQYF
TGTGCCAGCAGCAAACAGGTAACCTACGAGCAGTACTTC
>TRBV29-1|TRBD1|TRBJ2-7|-
CSVEFRTGVSYEQYF
TGCAGCGTTGAATTTAGGACAGGGGTTTCCTACGAGCAGTACTTC
>TRBV4-3|-|TRBJ1-3|once
CASSQDSRPENTIYF
TGCGCCAGCAGCCAAGATAGCCGCCCCGAGAACACCATATATTTT
>TRBV7-9|-|TRBJ2-3|many
CASSYTGSTDTQYF
TGTGCCAGCAGCTATACAGGGAGCACAGATACGCAGTATTTT